The 24 T cell receptor beta chains in this list originate from one sample, sequenced in a study of blood T cells in healthy people across ages. A second 7 to 11 cycle PCR used barcoded and J-beta primers. TCRdb called the 5' RACE reads again in MiXCR, with one record for every CDR3 protein. The sample records around 850,000 distinct CDR3 sequences, 35% to 40% being singletons. The sequencing sample was made of blood. Receptors originate from a man aged 18-30 years in good health.

This clonotype was seen a few times. The chain is built from TRBV2 and TRBJ1-3; 7 nucleotides match TRBD1. Unmatched junction bases numbered 3, after V lost 6 bases and J lost 7 bases. CDR3 size: 12 residues. CDR1 is SNHLY and CDR2 is FYNNEI in the germline V gene. The CDR3 is CASRAGGNTIYF. Written as DNA, the CDR3 is TGTGCCAGCAGAGCAGGGGGGAACACCATATATTTT.

The chain couples TRBV4-1 to TRBJ1-2, with TRBD1 as a possible D gene (6 bases). The CDR3 is 14 residues long. Per the germline V gene, CDR1 is MGHRA and CDR2 is YSYEKL. V lost 3 bases and J 2 bases, leaving 10 bases between the germline ends. CDR3 sequence reads: CASSQDSQNYGYTF. The CDR3 nucleotides read TGCGCCAGCAGCCAGGACAGCCAAAACTATGGCTACACCTTC.

The gene calls are TRBV9 and TRBJ2-1; D is perhaps TRBD2 (7 bases). The CDR3 is made up of 17 amino acids. Between the trimmed V and J ends, which lost 0 bases and 0 bases, there was a span of 13 bases. Germline CDR1 and CDR2: SGDLS and YYNGEE. CDR3 sequence reads: CASSVAGGASSYNEQFF. DNA of the CDR3: TGTGCCAGCAGCGTAGCGGGGGGCGCGAGCTCCTACAATGAGCAGTTCTTC.

This clonotype appeared many times. V and J are TRBV7-2 and TRBJ2-1; D uncertain. The CDR3 spans 15 residues. Trimming removed 5 bases from V and 7 bases from J, with 18 bases in between. CDR1 is SGHTA, CDR2 FQGNSA, per germline. The CDR3 loop reads CASSHYERPGNEQFF. CDR3 in DNA: TGTGCCAGCAGCCATTACGAGAGGCCTGGGAATGAGCAGTTCTTC.

This chain connects TRBV20-1 to TRBJ1-6; D is unclear. Germline V gene sequence: CDR1 DFQATT, CDR2 SNEGSKA (reference sequence). This CDR3 region has 13 residues. Trimming shortened V by 8 bases and J by 5 bases, and 13 bases separated the two germline ends. In nucleotides, the CDR3 is TGCAGTTGTCAAGGACGGAATAATTCACCCCTCCACTTT. Protein: CSCQGRNNSPLHF.

The sample holds a few counts of this clonotype. This chain connects TRBV6-5 to TRBJ2-2, with D hard to call. The germline V gene encodes CDR1 MNHEY and CDR2 SVGAGI. CDR3 length equals 11 residues. Trimming pared 2 bases from V and 14 bases from J, leaving 9 bases between. This chain's CDR3 is CASSYSGVLFF. Written as DNA, the CDR3 is TGTGCCAGCAGTTACAGTGGTGTTCTGTTTTTT.

This clonotype appeared a few times. The chain carries TRBV3-1 and TRBJ2-1; perhaps TRBD2 as D (5 bases). V lost 2 bases and J 9 bases, leaving 11 bases between the germline ends. The CDR3 is made up of 13 amino acids. Germline V CDR1 and CDR2: LGHDT, YNNKEL (reference sequence). CDR3 DNA sequence: TGTGCCAGCAGCCAATGGCCTAGCAGTGAGCAGTTCTTC. Protein sequence: CASSQWPSSEQFF.

This clonotype turned up a few times. The genes are TRBV5-1 and TRBJ2-2, with no clear D. The germline V gene encodes CDR1 SGHRS and CDR2 YFSETQ. V shed 2 bases and J shed 4 bases, with 12 bases lying between them. The CDR3 sequence is 15 residues long. CDR3: CASSFADKLTGELFF. The CDR3 DNA reads TGCGCCAGCAGCTTCGCTGACAAGCTCACCGGGGAGCTGTTTTTT.

The sample holds a few counts of this clonotype. V gene TRBV25-1 combines with J gene TRBJ2-1; D might be TRBD2 (6 bases). The CDR3 has 15 amino acids. The ends were cut back, 6 bases at V and 13 bases at J, with 25 bases in the middle. Germline V gene data show CDR1 as MGHDK and CDR2 as SYGVNS. The CDR3 DNA reads TGTGCCAGCAGACCCCTGGGGGGATTACAAGAGACCCAGTTCTTC. Amino acids: CASRPLGGLQETQFF.

V gene TRBV10-3 combines with J gene TRBJ2-3; D uncertain. The V gene's germline CDR1 is ENHRY and CDR2 SYGVKD. The V and J ends lost 0 bases and 10 bases respectively, with 20 bases between them. The CDR3 contains 16 residues. The CDR3 coding sequence is TGTGCCATCAGTGAGTCTCGGTCCTTAGGTTCAGGCGCGCAGTATTTT. Protein sequence: CAISESRSLGSGAQYF.

This chain connects TRBV4-3 to TRBJ2-3; unclear D gene. Between the trimmed V and J ends, which lost 0 bases and 2 bases, there was a span of 12 bases. Germline values: CDR1 LGHNA, CDR2 YSLEER. This CDR3 region has 16 residues. The chain's CDR3 is CASSQDRQIPTDTQYF. The CDR3 coding sequence is TGCGCCAGCAGCCAAGATCGGCAGATCCCCACAGATACGCAGTATTTT.

The V call is TRBV27, the J call TRBJ1-2, with 7 bases fitting TRBD1. The CDR3 extends over 14 amino acids. The V and J ends lost 6 bases and 7 bases, in that order; junction bases with no gene match: 11. The germline CDR1 and CDR2 sequences are MNHEY and SMNVEV (reference sequence). The CDR3 protein is CASRPTNTGVGYTF. Here the CDR3 DNA reads TGTGCCAGCAGGCCGACAAACACAGGGGTTGGCTACACCTTC.

The chain couples TRBV10-3 to TRBJ1-2; TRBD1 aligns across 7 bases. The CDR3 sequence is 15 residues long. Germline loops: CDR1 ENHRY, CDR2 SYGVKD. The J segment lost 4 bases and the V segment lost 3 bases, leaving 8 bases of the junction unmatched. CDR3 coding DNA: TGTGCCATCAGTGAACCCAGGGGGAGAAGCTATGGCTACACCTTC. Amino acid sequence: CAISEPRGRSYGYTF.

This chain links TRBV20-1 with TRBJ2-3; D might be TRBD2 (6 bases). The V and J ends lost 1 base and 0 bases respectively, with 11 bases between them. This CDR3 comprises 15 residues. Germline CDR1 is DFQATT and CDR2 is SNEGSKA (reference sequence). This chain's CDR3 is CSARGRRGSTDTQYF. The CDR3 coding sequence is TGCAGTGCTAGAGGGCGGCGGGGTAGCACAGATACGCAGTATTTT.

This chain joins TRBV14 and TRBJ1-4; 9 nucleotides match TRBD1. V was clipped by 4 bases and J by 5 bases; unmatched bases: 11. Germline CDR1 reads SGHDN; CDR2 reads FVKESK. This CDR3 has 17 residues. The CDR3 sequence: CASSPDTSGTGNEKLFF. In nucleotides, the CDR3 is TGTGCCAGCAGCCCCGATACGAGCGGGACAGGGAATGAAAAACTGTTTTTT.

This clonotype was counted many times. The rearrangement joins TRBV5-1 to TRBJ2-5; the match to TRBD1 covers 11 bases. The ends lost 2 bases at V and 4 bases at J; junction bases unmatched: 4. CDR1 SGHRS and CDR2 YFSETQ come from the germline V gene. There are 15 residues in the CDR3. The CDR3 bases are TGCGCCAGCAGCTTAACCGGGACAGGGGGAGAGACCCAGTACTTC. Residues: CASSLTGTGGETQYF.

The V gene is TRBV20-1, the J gene TRBJ2-3; weak D call: TRBD2 (6 bases). Trimming shortened V by 6 bases and J by 0 bases, and 10 bases separated the two germline ends. The CDR3 is made up of 13 amino acids. CDR1 and CDR2 (germline): DFQATT, SNEGSKA (reference sequence). The CDR3 loop is CSAPGTSTDTQYF. CDR3 sequence (DNA): TGCAGTGCCCCCGGGACTAGCACAGATACGCAGTATTTT.

The rearrangement links TRBV15 to TRBJ2-3; 10 bases are shared with TRBD1. The CDR3 contains 14 residues. After removal of 5 bases from V and 5 bases from J, the junction contained 4 bases not matched to a gene. Germline CDR1 LNHNV, CDR2 YYDKDF (reference sequence). DNA of the CDR3: TGTGCCACCAGCGGGGACAGGGGAAGAGATACGCAGTATTTT. Protein sequence: CATSGDRGRDTQYF.

The CDR3 reads CASQPDRGRNEQYF. Here the CDR3 DNA reads TGTGCCAGCCAACCCGACAGGGGGAGAAACGAGCAGTACTTC. V gene TRBV2 combines with J gene TRBJ2-7, with 9 bases aligning to TRBD1. The trim removed 8 bases at V and 5 bases at J, leaving 10 bases unmatched. Germline V lookup: CDR1 SNHLY, CDR2 FYNNEI. The CDR3 contains 14 residues. The full variable domain, its missing parts supplied by reference TRBV2 and TRBJ2-7, is EPEVTQTPSHQVTQMGQEVILRCVPISNHLYFYWYRQILGQKVEFLVSFYNNEISEKSEIFDDQFSVERPDGSNFTLKIRSTKLEDSAMYFCASQPDRGRNEQYFGPGTRLTVT.

This clonotype was picked up a small number of times. This chain links TRBV29-1 with TRBJ2-5; D unclear. Deletions cut 5 bases from V and 1 base from J, with 11 bases between. The CDR3 length is 13 residues. Germline assignment: CDR1 SQVTM and CDR2 ANQGSEA. In DNA form, the CDR3 reads TGCAGCGTTCCAGCTGGAGTCCAAGAGACCCAGTACTTC. Amino acid sequence: CSVPAGVQETQYF.

V usage is TRBV3-1 and J usage is TRBJ2-2, with 9 bases aligning to TRBD2. Germline CDR1 and CDR2: LGHDT and YNNKEL (reference sequence). With 2 bases clipped from V and 0 bases from J, the junction kept 10 bases outside the gene matches. The CDR3 is 19 residues long. The CDR3 region has the DNA TGTGCCAGCAGCCAATTCCCGAGAAGCGGGGGGCCGAACACCGGGGAGCTGTTTTTT. Amino acid sequence: CASSQFPRSGGPNTGELFF.

The chain uses TRBV20-1 and TRBJ2-5; 11 bases map to TRBD2. CDR3 length equals 14 residues. CDR1 is DFQATT, CDR2 SNEGSKA, per germline (reference sequence). Trimming removed 5 bases from V and 3 bases from J; junction bases left unmatched: 5. CDR3 coding DNA: TGCAGTGCTCCGATGGGACTAGCGGAAGAGACCCAGTACTTC. Its protein product is CSAPMGLAEETQYF.

This clonotype occurred many times. This chain connects TRBV7-2 to TRBJ2-3; the D is unclear. V was pared by 0 bases and J by 6 bases, with 10 bases between. The CDR3 covers 14 residues. Germline V gives CDR1 SGHTA, CDR2 FQGNSA. The CDR3 DNA is TGTGCCAGCAGCTTAGCGGTGGCTTCCGATACGCAGTATTTT. As protein: CASSLAVASDTQYF.

The gene calls are TRBV4-3 and TRBJ2-5; 8 positions agree with TRBD2. Germline CDR1 reads LGHNA; CDR2 reads YSLEER. The CDR3 runs 15 residues. With 0 bases clipped from V and 5 bases from J, the junction kept 5 bases outside the gene matches. CDR3 sequence (DNA): TGCGCCAGCAGCCAAGAGGGGACTAGTCGGGAGACCCAGTACTTC. Protein sequence: CASSQEGTSRETQYF.